One sample yielded the 13 T cell receptor beta chains listed below, sequenced in a study of CD8 T cells in Susac syndrome (dated by TCRdb to between 2018 and 2021). Library preparation employed the immunoSEQ multiplex PCR assay. RNA was extracted with the RNeasy kit and 0.5 to 1 ug was reverse transcribed using random hexamers. TCRdb itself trimmed the public reads at Q25 with fastp, ran MiXCR and retained productive beta chains. Rows are unified per CDR3 protein, each entry keeping the most common DNA and genes. This sample gives 100,000 or so distinct CDR3 sequences in total; 80% to 95% of them show up just once. The top ten hold roughly 0.11% of the sample. Sequenced material: CD8+ T cells from PBMCs. These TCRs come from a human donor in good health.

The chain employs TRBV5-6 and TRBJ1-6, with TRBD1 matching 7 bases. CDR1 SGHDT and CDR2 YYEEEE come from the germline V gene. This CDR3 comprises 14 residues. Trimming cost V 4 bases and J 7 bases; bases outside gene matches: 5. The CDR3 DNA reads as TGTGCCAGCAGCCGAGGGACAGAAAATTCACCCCTCCACTTT. Translated: CASSRGTENSPLHF.

The chain is built from TRBV19 and TRBJ2-7; 7 bases map to TRBD2. CDR3 size: 11 residues. V shed 9 bases and J 8 bases; nucleotides not matched to a gene: 7. Germline CDR1 and CDR2: LNHDA and SQIVND (reference sequence). The CDR3 coding sequence is TGTGCCAGCTGGTCGGGAGGACAGCAGTACTTC. Translation: CASWSGGQQYF.

The chain carries TRBV3-1 and TRBJ2-2; 10 bases fit TRBD2. In germline, CDR1 is LGHDT, CDR2 YNNKEL (reference sequence). The length of the CDR3 is 18 residues. J gave up 3 bases and V 5 bases, and 12 bases lay outside the gene matches. The CDR3 protein is CASSGTPRTSGDTGELFF. The DNA of the CDR3 is TGTGCCAGCAGCGGAACACCGCGGACTAGCGGAGACACCGGGGAGCTGTTTTTT.

This sequence joins TRBV30 and TRBJ2-7; 8 bases line up with TRBD1. Germline loops: CDR1 GTSNPN, CDR2 SVGIG (reference sequence). The CDR3 is 13 residues long. V shed 2 bases and J 5 bases; nucleotides not matched to a gene: 5. CDR3 nucleotide sequence: TGTGCCTGGAGTTGGACAGGGCCCAACGAGCAGTACTTC. The encoded protein is CAWSWTGPNEQYF.

This chain joins TRBV12-3 or TRBV12-4 and TRBJ2-7; D tentatively fits TRBD1 or TRBD2 (5 bases each). The CDR3 is 14 residues long. V was cut by 4 bases and J by 3 bases, with 13 bases left in between. In nucleotides, the CDR3 is TGTGCCAGCAGTTCCGGGACCCAGTACTACGAGCAGTACTTC. It yields the protein CASSSGTQYYEQYF.

The CDR3 sequence is CASSLSGTINEQFF. CDR3 nucleotides: TGTGCCAGCAGTTTAAGTGGGACTATCAATGAGCAGTTCTTC. The rearrangement uses TRBV12-3 or TRBV12-4 and TRBJ2-1; 7 nucleotides match TRBD2. The ends lost 2 bases at V and 6 bases at J; junction bases unmatched: 4. The CDR3 runs 14 residues.

This chain connects TRBV5-1 to TRBJ1-4; no reliable D call. The V end lost 1 base, the J end lost 4 bases, and 8 bases lay between the germline ends. CDR1 and CDR2 from the germline V gene are SGHRS and YFSETQ. The CDR3 is 14 residues long. The CDR3: CASSLYEINEKLFF. CDR3 nucleotides: TGCGCCAGCAGCTTGTACGAGATTAATGAAAAACTGTTTTTT.

The V gene is TRBV7-9, the J gene TRBJ1-5; 11 nucleotides agree with TRBD1. Per the germline V gene, CDR1 is SEHNR and CDR2 is FQNEAQ (reference sequence). The CDR3 is made up of 14 amino acids. J was trimmed by 9 bases and V by 5 bases; bases with no gene match: 6. Here the CDR3 reads CASSPGTGGSPQHF. The CDR3 DNA is TGTGCCAGCAGCCCCGGGACAGGGGGTTCGCCCCAGCATTTT.

The chain uses TRBV19 and TRBJ2-1; D is ambiguous. The germline CDR1 and CDR2 sequences are LNHDA and SQIVND (reference sequence). This CDR3 spans 13 amino acids. V lost 3 bases, J lost 7 bases, and 10 bases lay in between. The CDR3 sequence is CASSMMVQNEQFF. Here the CDR3 DNA reads TGTGCCAGTAGTATGATGGTTCAGAATGAGCAGTTCTTC.

This chain connects TRBV20-1 to TRBJ2-5; either TRBD1 or TRBD2 may supply D (7 bases each). Germline V CDR1 and CDR2: DFQATT, SNEGSKA (reference sequence). The V and J ends lost 6 bases and 2 bases respectively, with 16 bases between them. The CDR3 consists of 14 residues. CDR3 protein: CSAARRGGQETQYF. CDR3 in DNA: TGCAGTGCCGCCCGCAGGGGGGGGCAAGAGACCCAGTACTTC.

This chain joins TRBV7-9 and TRBJ2-5, with unresolved D. The V end was cut by 1 base, the J end by 1 base, with 7 bases between. The germline gives CDR1 SEHNR, CDR2 FQNEAQ (reference sequence). The CDR3 is 14 amino acids. The CDR3 sequence: CASSLEVSQETQYF. CDR3 nucleotide sequence: TGTGCCAGCAGCTTAGAGGTCAGCCAAGAGACCCAGTACTTC.

The genes are TRBV20-1 and TRBJ1-2; no reliable D call. Germline lookup yields CDR1 DFQATT and CDR2 SNEGSKA (reference sequence). The CDR3 is 12 amino acids. V dropped 3 bases and J dropped 2 bases, with 7 bases sitting between them. CDR3 protein: CSARVENYGYTF. The CDR3 DNA is TGCAGTGCTAGGGTGGAAAACTATGGCTACACCTTC.

The chain couples TRBV28 to TRBJ2-3, with 7 nucleotides matching TRBD2. The CDR3 length is 13 residues. The germline gives CDR1 MDHEN, CDR2 SYDVKM. V dropped 11 bases and J dropped 3; count of bases not matched to a gene: 8. The CDR3 spells CAGTRAGTDTQYF. The CDR3, as DNA: TGTGCCGGGACGAGAGCGGGGACAGATACGCAGTATTTT. Supplemented by reference TRBV28 and TRBJ2-3, the full variable domain reads DVKVTQSSRYLVKRTGEKVFLECVQDMDHENMFWYRQDPGLGLRLIYFSYDVKMKEKGDIPEGYSVSREKKERFSLILESASTNQTSMYLCAGTRAGTDTQYFGPGTRLTVL.